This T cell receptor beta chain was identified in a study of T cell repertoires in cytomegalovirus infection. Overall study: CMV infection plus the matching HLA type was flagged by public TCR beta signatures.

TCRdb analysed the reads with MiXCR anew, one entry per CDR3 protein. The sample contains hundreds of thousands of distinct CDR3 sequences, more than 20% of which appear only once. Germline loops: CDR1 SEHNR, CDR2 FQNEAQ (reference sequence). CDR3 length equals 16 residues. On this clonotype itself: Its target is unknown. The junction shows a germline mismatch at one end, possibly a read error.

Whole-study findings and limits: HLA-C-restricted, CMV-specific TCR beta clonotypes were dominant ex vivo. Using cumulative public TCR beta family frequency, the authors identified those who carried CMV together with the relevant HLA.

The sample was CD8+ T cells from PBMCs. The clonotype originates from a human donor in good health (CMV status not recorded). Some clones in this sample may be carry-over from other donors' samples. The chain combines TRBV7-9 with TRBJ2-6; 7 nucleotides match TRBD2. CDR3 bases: TGTGTCAGCAGCAGCTCGGGGGGCTCTGGGGCCAACGTCCTGACTTTC. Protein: CVSSSSGGSGANVLTF.